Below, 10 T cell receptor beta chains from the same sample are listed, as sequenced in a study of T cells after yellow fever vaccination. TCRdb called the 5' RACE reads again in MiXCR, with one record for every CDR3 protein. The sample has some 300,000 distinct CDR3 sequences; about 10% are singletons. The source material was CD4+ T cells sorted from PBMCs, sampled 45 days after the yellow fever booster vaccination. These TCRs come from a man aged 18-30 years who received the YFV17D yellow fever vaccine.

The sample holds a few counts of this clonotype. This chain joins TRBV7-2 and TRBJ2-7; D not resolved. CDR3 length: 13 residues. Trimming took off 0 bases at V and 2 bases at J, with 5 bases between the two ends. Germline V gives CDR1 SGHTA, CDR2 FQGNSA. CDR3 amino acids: CASSLADPYEQYV. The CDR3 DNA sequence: TGTGCCAGCAGCTTAGCGGATCCCTACGAGCAGTACGTC.

The CDR3 nucleotides are TGTGCCACCGCCGGGACAGGGCAAGAGACCCAGTACTTC. The encoded protein is CATAGTGQETQYF. The chain recombines TRBV24-1 with TRBJ2-5; TRBD1 matches 9 bases. The germline V gene encodes CDR1 KGHDR and CDR2 SFDVKD. The CDR3 spans 13 residues. The trim removed 9 bases at V and 2 bases at J, leaving 3 bases unmatched.

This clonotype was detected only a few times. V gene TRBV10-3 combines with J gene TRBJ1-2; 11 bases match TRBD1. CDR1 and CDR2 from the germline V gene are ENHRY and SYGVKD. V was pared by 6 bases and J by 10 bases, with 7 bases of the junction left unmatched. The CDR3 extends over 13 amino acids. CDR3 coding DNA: TGTGCCATCAGCATTCCGGGACAGGGGGACTACACCTTC. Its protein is CAISIPGQGDYTF.

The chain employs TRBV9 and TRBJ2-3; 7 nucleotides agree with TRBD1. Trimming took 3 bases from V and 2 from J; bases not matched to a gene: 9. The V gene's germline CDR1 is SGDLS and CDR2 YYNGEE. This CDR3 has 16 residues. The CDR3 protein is CASSGTGVIYTDTQYF. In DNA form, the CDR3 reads TGTGCCAGCAGCGGTACAGGGGTGATTTACACAGATACGCAGTATTTT. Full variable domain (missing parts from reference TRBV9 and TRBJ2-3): DSGVTQTPKHLITATGQRVTLRCSPRSGDLSVYWYQQSLDQGLQFLIQYYNGEERAKGNILERFSAQQFPDLHSELNLSSLELGDSALYFCASSGTGVIYTDTQYFGPGTRLTVL.

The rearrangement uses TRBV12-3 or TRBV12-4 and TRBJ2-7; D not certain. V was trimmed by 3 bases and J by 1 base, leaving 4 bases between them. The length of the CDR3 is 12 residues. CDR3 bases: TGTGCCAGCAGTTTCGAATCCTACGAGCAGTACTTC. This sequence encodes CASSFESYEQYF.

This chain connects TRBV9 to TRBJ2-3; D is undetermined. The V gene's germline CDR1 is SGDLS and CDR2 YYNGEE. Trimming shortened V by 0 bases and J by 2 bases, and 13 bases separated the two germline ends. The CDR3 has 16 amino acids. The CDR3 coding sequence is TGTGCCAGCAGCGTAGCGGCCGACGGGTACACAGATACGCAGTATTTT. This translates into CASSVAADGYTDTQYF.

Here the CDR3 reads CASSGASRAGETQYF. Written as DNA, the CDR3 is TGTGCCAGCAGTGGGGCGTCGAGGGCTGGAGAGACCCAGTACTTC. The chain is built from TRBV12-3 or TRBV12-4 and TRBJ2-5, with D tentatively TRBD1 or TRBD2 (5 bases each). The CDR3 has 15 residues. V shed 5 bases and J shed 4 bases, with 17 bases lying between them.

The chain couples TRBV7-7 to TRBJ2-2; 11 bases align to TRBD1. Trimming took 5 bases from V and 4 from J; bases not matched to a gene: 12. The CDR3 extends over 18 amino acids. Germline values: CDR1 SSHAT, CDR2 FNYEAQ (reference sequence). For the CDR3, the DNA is TGTGCCAGCAGCCCCGGGACAGGGGGTGTGGGAGGCACCGGGGAGCTGTTTTTT. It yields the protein CASSPGTGGVGGTGELFF.

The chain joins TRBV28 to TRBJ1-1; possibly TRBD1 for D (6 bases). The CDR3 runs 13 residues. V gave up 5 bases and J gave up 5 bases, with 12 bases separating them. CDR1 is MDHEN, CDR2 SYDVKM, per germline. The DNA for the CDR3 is TGTGCCAGCAGTGTGAGGGGGTGGACTGAAGCTTTCTTT. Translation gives CASSVRGWTEAFF.

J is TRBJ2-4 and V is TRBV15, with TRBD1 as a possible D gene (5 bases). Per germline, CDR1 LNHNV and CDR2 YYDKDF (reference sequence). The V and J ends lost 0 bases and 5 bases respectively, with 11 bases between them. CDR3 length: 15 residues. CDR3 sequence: CATSRDQGRENIQYF. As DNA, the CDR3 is TGTGCCACCAGCAGAGATCAGGGAAGGGAAAACATTCAGTACTTC.